The text below deals with one TCR beta chain. Deletions cut 6 bases from V and 5 bases from J, with 16 bases between. Germline CDR1 reads MNHNY; CDR2 reads SVGAGI (reference sequence). The CDR3 is made up of 14 amino acids. Repertoires were generated with immunoSEQ multiplex PCR, while TCRdb's copy carries only in-frame clones and drops some. This table has about 380,000 clones, roughly 94% appearing once. The data originate from a study of shared T cell receptors in the human thymus. This clonotype originated in a human donor. This chain joins TRBV6-6 and TRBJ1-2, with D unclear. Sequences were obtained from thymocytes. CDR3 nucleotides: TGTGCCAGCAGAAACCAATCCCTCGGTTATGGCTACACCTTC. As protein: CASRNQSLGYGYTF.